The 19 T cell receptor beta chains presented below share a single source sample, sequenced in a study of blood T cell repertoires in COVID-19. Libraries were prepared by immunoSEQ multiplex PCR; TCRdb keeps only in-frame clonotypes and omits some of them. The profile shows a few hundred thousand clones, roughly 89% of them singletons. Sequencing was performed on peripheral blood. The receptor set was obtained from a woman aged 25 to 39 with active or convalescent COVID-19.

The rearrangement joins TRBV29-1 to TRBJ2-5, with no clear D. The V gene's germline CDR1 is SQVTM and CDR2 ANQGSEA. Trimming pared 2 bases from V and 14 bases from J, leaving 21 bases between. This CDR3 spans 13 amino acids. The CDR3 sequence: CSVEFNSRVSNYF. The CDR3 nucleotides are TGCAGCGTTGAATTCAACTCCCGGGTTTCGAATTACTTC.

CDR3 sequence: CASSPTTGLSNSPLHF. The CDR3 bases are TGTGCCAGCTCACCGACGACAGGGTTAAGTAATTCACCCCTCCACTTT. V usage is TRBV18 and J usage is TRBJ1-6; 7 bases are shared with TRBD1. J lost 6 bases, V lost 3 bases, and 8 bases had no gene match. The CDR3 runs to 16 residues. The germline V gene encodes CDR1 KGHSH and CDR2 LQKENI.

This chain connects TRBV6-2 or TRBV6-3 to TRBJ1-2; D gene unclear. Trimming took off 6 bases at V and 1 base at J, with 12 bases between the two ends. Germline CDR1 is MNHEY and CDR2 is SVGEGT. This CDR3 is 14 amino acids long. CDR3 DNA: TGTGCCAGCAGCGATCAACTCAATAACTATGGCTACACCTTC. Translating gives CASSDQLNNYGYTF.

The chain combines TRBV9 with TRBJ1-3; D unclear. The V gene lost 5 bases and the J gene lost 4 bases, with 13 bases spanning the gap. CDR3 length: 14 amino acids. Germline CDR1 SGDLS, CDR2 YYNGEE. The DNA of the CDR3 is TGTGCCAGCAGTGAGGCGCCCGGGGGAAACACCATATATTTT. This codes for CASSEAPGGNTIYF.

The V gene is TRBV7-9, the J gene TRBJ1-4; possibly TRBD1 for D (6 bases). Trimming took 7 bases from V and 6 from J, leaving 12 bases between them. The CDR3 runs to 13 residues. In germline, CDR1 is SEHNR, CDR2 FQNEAQ (reference sequence). The CDR3 DNA follows: TGTGCCAGCACCAGGGCAGGGGATGAAAAACTGTTTTTT. Residues: CASTRAGDEKLFF. The full variable domain, completed using reference TRBV7-9 and TRBJ1-4, is DTGVSQNPRHKITKRGQNVTFRCDPISEHNRLYWYRQTLGQGPEFLTYFQNEAQLEKSRLLSDRFSAERPKGSFSTLEIQRTEQGDSAMYLCASTRAGDEKLFFGSGTQLSVL.

This clone was seen once. The chain carries TRBV10-3 and TRBJ1-1; no firm D call. The germline gives CDR1 ENHRY, CDR2 SYGVKD. Trimming pared 4 bases from V and 1 base from J, leaving 13 bases between. The CDR3 runs 15 residues. The CDR3 DNA follows: TGTGCCATCAGTGGGACTCTCGGTGAGAACACTGAAGCTTTCTTT. This gives the protein CAISGTLGENTEAFF.

The chain is built from TRBV4-1 and TRBJ2-3, with a tentative D call TRBD2 (7 bases). Germline values: CDR1 MGHRA, CDR2 YSYEKL. The CDR3 has 17 residues. Trimming shortened V by 0 bases and J by 2 bases, and 15 bases separated the two germline ends. The CDR3 DNA sequence: TGCGCCAGCAGCCAAGAGGGGAGGGGGGCGGCCACAGATACGCAGTATTTT. This sequence encodes CASSQEGRGAATDTQYF.

This clone turned up a few times. The chain uses TRBV7-2 and TRBJ2-1; the match to TRBD1 covers 7 bases. The trim removed 3 bases at V and 4 bases at J, leaving 6 bases unmatched. This CDR3 is built from 15 residues. Per the germline V gene, CDR1 is SGHTA and CDR2 is FQGNSA. The CDR3 nucleotides are TGTGCCAGCAGCTTCAGGGGACAGACTTACAATGAGCAGTTCTTC. Amino acids: CASSFRGQTYNEQFF.

The rearrangement links TRBV7-9 to TRBJ2-5; TRBD1 matches 7 bases. The CDR3 totals 15 residues. Germline values: CDR1 SEHNR, CDR2 FQNEAQ (reference sequence). V shed 5 bases, J shed 5 bases, and the junction held 11 bases outside the gene matches. CDR3 in amino acids: CASSPRQGIGETQYF. In DNA form, the CDR3 reads TGTGCCAGCAGCCCCCGACAGGGAATAGGGGAGACCCAGTACTTC.

The chain recombines TRBV2 with TRBJ1-1; D is possibly TRBD1 (5 bases). V was trimmed by 4 bases and J by 9 bases, leaving 18 bases between them. The germline V gene has CDR1 SNHLY and CDR2 FYNNEI. The CDR3 has 14 residues. In DNA form, the CDR3 reads TGTGCCAGCAGTGCTCGCACCTCTTCAGGGCAAGCTTTCTTT. It is translated as CASSARTSSGQAFF.

The chain employs TRBV4-2 and TRBJ1-2, with 7 bases lining up with TRBD1. V gave up 5 bases and J gave up 5 bases; unmatched junction bases: 20. The CDR3 runs 18 residues. CDR1 and CDR2 from the germline V gene are LGHNA and YNFKEQ. In DNA form, the CDR3 reads TGTGCCAGCAGCAACTCCCAGCCGGGACAGCTAATCGGGTATGGCTACACCTTC. Its protein is CASSNSQPGQLIGYGYTF.

The rearrangement links TRBV2 to TRBJ2-7; tentatively, D is TRBD1 (5 bases). This CDR3 is built from 12 residues. Germline V gives CDR1 SNHLY, CDR2 FYNNEI. V gave up 6 bases and J gave up 0 bases, with 6 bases separating them. In DNA form, the CDR3 reads TGTGCCAGCAGGACAGACTCCTACGAGCAGTACTTC. This encodes CASRTDSYEQYF. Full variable domain (remainder filled in from reference TRBV2 and TRBJ2-7): EPEVTQTPSHQVTQMGQEVILRCVPISNHLYFYWYRQILGQKVEFLVSFYNNEISEKSEIFDDQFSVERPDGSNFTLKIRSTKLEDSAMYFCASRTDSYEQYFGPGTRLTVT.

This clone was detected only once. This CDR3 is CASSQRTSTDTQYF. DNA for the CDR3: TGCGCCAGCAGCCAACGGACTAGCACAGATACGCAGTATTTT. The chain is built from TRBV4-1 and TRBJ2-3; D possibly corresponds to TRBD2 (5 bases). The CDR3 covers 14 residues. Germline CDR1 MGHRA, CDR2 YSYEKL. Trimming left V 2 bases short and J 0 bases short, with 6 bases between.

The chain has TRBV25-1 and TRBJ1-1, with TRBD1 as a possible D gene (5 bases). The CDR3 runs 14 residues. Trimming took 6 bases from V and 6 from J, leaving 17 bases between them. The germline V gene has CDR1 MGHDK and CDR2 SYGVNS. Written as DNA, the CDR3 is TGTGCCAGCAGCACCGGGGGGGGGTTCGCTGAAGCTTTCTTT. Its protein product is CASSTGGGFAEAFF.

The rearrangement joins TRBV5-4 to TRBJ2-5, with 10 bases identical to TRBD2. Trimming removed 3 bases from V and 7 bases from J; junction bases left unmatched: 6. The CDR3 contains 14 residues. The germline V gene has CDR1 SGHNT and CDR2 YYREEE (reference sequence). CDR3 sequence: CASSSTSGVGTQYF. The CDR3 DNA reads as TGTGCCAGCAGCTCCACTAGCGGGGTTGGGACCCAGTACTTC.

The chain is built from TRBV7-2 and TRBJ1-6, with TRBD1 identical over 9 bases. The CDR3 is 19 amino acids. V trimming: 2 bases; J trimming: 7 bases; junction bases outside the gene matches: 15. Germline loops: CDR1 SGHTA, CDR2 FQGNSA. The CDR3 loop reads CASSLIRGQGAPGNSPLHF. The DNA of the CDR3 is TGTGCCAGCAGCTTAATCCGGGGACAGGGCGCCCCAGGCAATTCACCCCTCCACTTT.

V and J are TRBV5-1 and TRBJ2-5; weak D call: TRBD1 (6 bases). This CDR3 spans 15 amino acids. Germline lookup yields CDR1 SGHRS and CDR2 YFSETQ. The germline V and J ends were trimmed by 0 bases and 4 bases, with 13 bases remaining between them. CDR3 sequence reads: CASSLERGKGETQYF. Written as DNA, the CDR3 is TGCGCCAGCAGCTTGGAGAGGGGGAAGGGAGAGACCCAGTACTTC.

The J gene is TRBJ2-7, the V gene TRBV9, with D possibly matching TRBD1 (6 bases). Germline V gene lookup returns CDR1 SGDLS and CDR2 YYNGEE. Trimming took off 3 bases at V and 3 bases at J, with 13 bases between the two ends. This CDR3 has 14 residues. The CDR3 bases are TGTGCCAGCAGCGGAGGACAGAACCTCTACGAGCAGTACTTC. Translation gives CASSGGQNLYEQYF.

This clone was seen a few times. The rearrangement links TRBV6-2 or TRBV6-3 to TRBJ2-2; 10 bases line up with TRBD2. Germline V gives CDR1 MNHEY, CDR2 SVGEGT. Germline trimming cut 5 bases from V and 0 bases from J; bases unmatched to any gene: 9. The CDR3 totals 18 residues. The CDR3 is CASSAQLAGRANTGELFF. CDR3 DNA: TGTGCCAGCAGTGCCCAACTAGCGGGGAGAGCGAACACCGGGGAGCTGTTTTTT.